This T cell receptor beta chain appears in the sequencing data of a study of a mutant IDH1 vaccine in newly diagnosed glioma. Regarding this clone: Its antigen remains unknown.

General study findings and limits: Patients mounted vaccine-induced immune responses in roughly 93% of cases.

Profiling relied on immunoSEQ multiplex PCR, and the TCRdb table lists in-frame clones only, not all of them. The sample carries roughly 130,000 clones, around 77% recorded once. Time point given: week 11, during vaccination. The content of each vaccine dose was 300 ug of mutant IDH1 20-mer peptide, and topical imiquimod accompanied it. Germline values: CDR1 SEHNR, CDR2 FQNEAQ (reference sequence). The V end was cut by 5 bases, the J end by 4 bases, with 11 bases between. CDR3 length: 13 amino acids. This specimen was PBMCs, taken from a glioma patient whose treatment included an IDH1 peptide vaccine. The V gene is TRBV7-9, the J gene TRBJ1-1, with TRBD1 as a possible D gene (5 bases). This TCR derives from a man aged 35-49 years with glioma. CDR3 in amino acids: CASSPGGGTEAFF. CDR3 coding DNA: TGTGCCAGCAGCCCCGGGGGGGGCACTGAAGCTTTCTTT.